These T cell receptor beta chains were read from a single sample in a study of naive and memory T cell subsets. TCRdb reprocessed the UMI-ligation and nested PCR reads via MiXCR and lists one record per CDR3 protein. The sample yields 75,000 to 85,000 distinct CDR3 sequences, about an eighth seen once. The sample consisted of central memory CD4+ T cells from blood. These receptors were obtained from a human donor in good health. Both conserved end residues are part of each CDR3. The order of the fields is V gene, D gene, J gene, clone size, CDR3 protein, CDR3 DNA. D genes are given only for firm matches. Expanded clones are given a class, and other clones once, few, many or no size at all.

>TRBV5-6|TRBD2|TRBJ2-3|many
CASSLILAGGADTQYF
TGTGCCAGCAGCTTAATACTAGCGGGAGGAGCAGATACGCAGTATTTT
>TRBV27|TRBD1|TRBJ2-1|-
CASSPLLDRGSYNEQFF
TGTGCCAGCAGTCCGCTCCTGGACAGGGGCTCCTACAATGAGCAGTTCTTC
>TRBV20-1|TRBD2|TRBJ2-7|many
CSARGLAVLSYEQYF
TGCAGTGCTAGAGGACTAGCGGTACTCTCCTACGAGCAGTACTTC
>TRBV20-1|-|TRBJ2-3|many
CSARDAGGGGTDTQYF
TGCAGTGCTAGAGACGCCGGGGGCGGGGGCACAGATACGCAGTATTTT
>TRBV7-9|-|TRBJ1-4|-
CASSLSGRNEKLFF
TGTGCCAGCAGCTTATCGGGCAGAAATGAAAAACTGTTTTTT
>TRBV4-1|-|TRBJ2-1|many
CASSRPGSLYNEQFF
TGCGCCAGCAGCCGACCCGGCTCCCTCTACAATGAGCAGTTCTTC
>TRBV28|-|TRBJ2-3|many
CATYGPGRGNTDTQYF
TGTGCCACATACGGCCCGGGCAGGGGCAATACAGATACGCAGTATTTT
>TRBV7-2|-|TRBJ1-2|few
CASSLGSLSYGYTF
TGTGCCAGCAGCTTAGGGTCCCTTTCCTATGGCTACACCTTC
>TRBV14|-|TRBJ1-1|-
CASSQDLPGALTSEAFF
TGTGCCAGCAGCCAAGATCTGCCAGGGGCCTTAACGAGTGAAGCTTTCTTT
>TRBV20-1|TRBD2|TRBJ2-1|few
CSARAVAGGDNEQFF
TGCAGTGCTAGAGCAGTAGCGGGAGGGGACAATGAGCAGTTCTTC
>TRBV5-4|TRBD2|TRBJ2-3|-
CASSAQREGPITDTQYF
TGTGCCAGCAGCGCACAGCGGGAGGGCCCCATCACAGATACGCAGTATTTT
>TRBV24-1|-|TRBJ2-2|few
CATKPNTGELFF
TGTGCCACCAAGCCGAACACCGGGGAGCTGTTTTTT
>TRBV7-2|TRBD2|TRBJ2-7|-
CASSSGLAWGEQYF
TGTGCCAGCAGCTCCGGACTAGCCTGGGGAGAGCAGTACTTC
>TRBV19|TRBD2|TRBJ2-1|once
CASSISGLAGEIYNEQFF
TGTGCCAGTAGTATATCGGGACTAGCGGGAGAGATATACAATGAGCAGTTCTTC
>TRBV12-2|-|TRBJ2-1|few
CASRLAGKREAYNEQFF
TGTGCAAGTCGCTTAGCGGGGAAGCGGGAAGCCTACAATGAGCAGTTCTTC
>TRBV7-2|TRBD1|TRBJ1-1|once
CASSLVWDRLTEAFF
TGTGCCAGCAGCTTAGTCTGGGACAGGCTCACTGAAGCTTTCTTT
>TRBV15|TRBD2|TRBJ2-5|-
CATSSGTSGKETQYF
TGTGCCACCAGCAGCGGGACTAGCGGGAAAGAGACCCAGTACTTC
>TRBV7-3|TRBD1|TRBJ2-6|few
CASSLDRGGANVLTF
TGTGCCAGCAGCTTAGACAGGGGGGGAGCCAACGTCCTGACTTTC
>TRBV29-1|-|TRBJ2-3|few
CSVFQDTQYF
TGCAGCGTTTTTCAGGATACGCAGTATTTT
>TRBV11-2|-|TRBJ2-1|few
CASSPLWPANNEQFF
TGTGCCAGCAGCCCGCTCTGGCCCGCCAACAATGAGCAGTTCTTC
>TRBV23-1|-|TRBJ1-6|few
CASSQDGGGHYNSPLHF
TGCGCCAGCAGTCAAGATGGTGGAGGCCACTATAATTCACCCCTCCACTTT
>TRBV27|-|TRBJ2-2|-
CASLTANTGELFF
TGTGCCAGCTTAACTGCGAACACCGGGGAGCTGTTTTTT
>TRBV20-1|-|TRBJ1-2|few
CSARDRGYGYTF
TGCAGTGCTAGGGACCGCGGCTATGGCTACACCTTC
>TRBV7-9|-|TRBJ2-5|many
CASSRGFGETQYF
TGTGCCAGCAGCCGGGGCTTCGGGGAGACCCAGTACTTC
>TRBV3-1|TRBD2|TRBJ2-1|few
CASSPQGGTHHNEQFF
TGTGCCAGCAGCCCCCAGGGAGGGACTCACCACAATGAGCAGTTCTTC
>TRBV28|-|TRBJ1-4|-
CASSPDRMKEKLFF
TGTGCCAGCAGTCCTGACAGGATGAAGGAAAAACTGTTTTTT
>TRBV7-8|TRBD1|TRBJ1-2|-
CASSLGQKGLTYTF
TGTGCCAGCAGCTTGGGACAGAAAGGCCTAACCTACACCTTC
>TRBV11-2|-|TRBJ2-7|-
CASSPSLPDSRNEQYF
TGTGCCAGCAGCCCATCCTTACCTGACAGTAGGAACGAGCAGTACTTC
>TRBV20-1|-|TRBJ2-1|many
CSASSVGNEQFF
TGCAGTGCTAGTAGTGTGGGCAATGAGCAGTTCTTC
>TRBV12-3/TRBV12-4|TRBD1|TRBJ2-7|many
CASTGTGPTEQYF
TGTGCCAGCACAGGGACAGGGCCGACCGAGCAGTACTTC
>TRBV12-3/TRBV12-4|TRBD1|TRBJ2-1|many
CASSQQGFNEQFF
TGTGCCAGCAGTCAACAGGGGTTCAATGAGCAGTTCTTC
>TRBV20-1|-|TRBJ2-3|-
CSVGGHGTDTQYF
TGCAGTGTTGGGGGGCACGGCACAGATACGCAGTATTTT